Below, 18 T cell receptor beta chains from the same sample are listed, as sequenced in a study of blood T cell repertoires in COVID-19. Assay: immunoSEQ multiplex PCR; the TCRdb copy retains only in-frame clones and omits some. This table has about 150,000 clones, roughly nine tenths appearing once. What was sequenced was peripheral blood. The receptor set was obtained from a human donor with COVID-19, enrolled during active disease. The donor label of this sample is uncertain.

CDR3 DNA: TGTGCCAGCAGCTTAGGGAGGGAGAACAATGAGCAGTTCTTC. This translates into CASSLGRENNEQFF. V gene TRBV11-2 combines with J gene TRBJ2-1, with D possibly matching TRBD2 (6 bases). Germline lookup yields CDR1 SGHAT and CDR2 FQNNGV. The CDR3 is made up of 14 amino acids. V lost 1 base, J lost 5 bases, and 9 bases lay in between. Filled out from reference TRBV11-2 and TRBJ2-1, the complete variable domain reads EAGVAQSPRYKIIEKRQSVAFWCNPISGHATLYWYQQILGQGPKLLIQFQNNGVVDDSQLPKDRFSAERLKGVDSTLKIQPAKLEDSAVYLCASSLGRENNEQFFGPGTRLTVL.

The chain employs TRBV7-9 and TRBJ1-2, with D uncertain. The V end lost 4 bases, the J end lost 7 bases, and 10 bases lay between the germline ends. Germline CDR1 SEHNR, CDR2 FQNEAQ (reference sequence). The CDR3 runs to 12 residues. The CDR3 DNA reads as TGTGCCAGCAGCTCGTTAGCCGGTGGCTACACCTTC. It codes for CASSSLAGGYTF.

V gene TRBV18 combines with J gene TRBJ1-2; D is possibly TRBD1 (6 bases). The germline V gene has CDR1 KGHSH and CDR2 LQKENI. The germline V and J ends were trimmed by 2 bases and 2 bases, with 9 bases remaining between them. The CDR3 length is 14 residues. This chain's CDR3 is CASSPSDRNYGYTF. The CDR3 DNA reads as TGTGCCAGCTCACCAAGTGACAGGAACTATGGCTACACCTTC.

The rearrangement links TRBV24-1 to TRBJ1-2; no clear D. Germline V gene data show CDR1 as KGHDR and CDR2 as SFDVKD. With 3 bases removed from V and 2 bases from J, the gap between germline ends came to 9 bases. The CDR3 has 14 amino acids. The CDR3 spells CATSDTHSNYGYTF. Here the CDR3 DNA reads TGTGCCACCAGTGATACTCACAGCAACTATGGCTACACCTTC.

This clone was observed once. The chain recombines TRBV19 with TRBJ1-2; D ambiguous. CDR1 is LNHDA, CDR2 SQIVND, per germline (reference sequence). Trimming removed 6 bases at V and 8 bases at J, with 13 bases between. The CDR3 is 12 amino acids. The CDR3 coding sequence is TGTGCCAGTAGCCCCCGAAGTGGCGGCTACACCTTC. Translation gives CASSPRSGGYTF.

The gene calls are TRBV11-2 and TRBJ2-5; TRBD1 agrees at 8 bases. Trimming cost V 4 bases and J 1 base; bases outside gene matches: 5. The germline V gene has CDR1 SGHAT and CDR2 FQNNGV. The CDR3 has 15 residues. CDR3 sequence: CASSSTGQGQETQYF. Here the CDR3 DNA reads TGTGCCAGCAGCTCTACCGGACAGGGCCAAGAGACCCAGTACTTC. Based on the CDR3 plus reference TRBV11-2 and TRBJ2-5, the full variable domain is EAGVAQSPRYKIIEKRQSVAFWCNPISGHATLYWYQQILGQGPKLLIQFQNNGVVDDSQLPKDRFSAERLKGVDSTLKIQPAKLEDSAVYLCASSSTGQGQETQYFGPGTRLLVL.

This rearrangement joins TRBV7-9 to TRBJ2-1; no reliable D call. V dropped 1 base and J dropped 4 bases, with 8 bases sitting between them. Germline V gene data show CDR1 as SEHNR and CDR2 as FQNEAQ (reference sequence). The CDR3 length is 14 residues. The CDR3 nucleotides are TGTGCCAGCAGCTTAGGCAGGAATTACAATGAGCAGTTCTTC. Encoded protein: CASSLGRNYNEQFF.

The chain carries TRBV9 and TRBJ2-1; TRBD1 is a possible D gene (5 bases). Germline V gene data show CDR1 as SGDLS and CDR2 as YYNGEE. Trimming removed 0 bases from V and 5 bases from J, with 18 bases in between. The CDR3 has 17 amino acids. CDR3 nucleotide sequence: TGTGCCAGCAGCGTAGCGGAACAGGTCGTTCGGGACAATGAGCAGTTCTTC. Amino acids: CASSVAEQVVRDNEQFF.

This rearrangement joins TRBV7-3 to TRBJ1-3, with D uncertain. Germline V gives CDR1 SGHTA, CDR2 FQGTGA. V was pared by 5 bases and J by 3 bases, with 14 bases between. This CDR3 comprises 15 residues. As DNA, the CDR3 is TGTGCCAGCAGCCAAAACGGCGGTTATGGAAACACCATATATTTT. Translating gives CASSQNGGYGNTIYF.

Only one count was recorded for this clone. The rearrangement uses TRBV12-3 or TRBV12-4 and TRBJ1-1; TRBD1 is a possible D gene (6 bases). The CDR3 is made up of 13 amino acids. V was pared by 6 bases and J by 8 bases, with 16 bases between. The DNA of the CDR3 is TGTGCCAGCAGAGATCAGGGGATGAGGGAAGCTTTCTTT. Translating it yields CASRDQGMREAFF.

The J gene is TRBJ2-7, the V gene TRBV24-1; the D is unclear. This CDR3 contains 11 residues. The V end was cut by 9 bases, the J end by 5 bases, with 10 bases between. Germline lookup yields CDR1 KGHDR and CDR2 SFDVKD. This CDR3 reads CATQDMDEQYF. CDR3 nucleotides: TGTGCCACCCAAGACATGGACGAGCAGTACTTC.

The V call is TRBV5-1, the J call TRBJ1-3, with TRBD1 matching over 10 bases. The ends lost 4 bases at V and 2 bases at J; junction bases unmatched: 3. This CDR3 has 15 amino acids. Germline CDR1 SGHRS, CDR2 YFSETQ. The CDR3 nucleotides read TGCGCCAGCAGCCGACAGGGGGCGACTGGAAACACCATATATTTT. Its protein product is CASSRQGATGNTIYF.

The V gene is TRBV27, the J gene TRBJ2-1; weak D call: TRBD2 (5 bases). Deletions cut 6 bases from V and 2 bases from J, with 14 bases between. This CDR3 region has 15 residues. Germline assignment: CDR1 MNHEY and CDR2 SMNVEV (reference sequence). In nucleotides, the CDR3 is TGTGCCAGCAGCCCGCGGACTGCCACCTACAATGAGCAGTTCTTC. Its translation is CASSPRTATYNEQFF.

The chain carries TRBV19 and TRBJ2-7; D may be TRBD2 (5 bases). The CDR3 is made up of 14 amino acids. V was shortened by 3 bases and J by 2 bases, with 11 bases between the two germline ends. From germline, CDR1 is LNHDA and CDR2 SQIVND (reference sequence). CDR3 in DNA: TGTGCCAGTAGTATCAGGCTAGCTCCCTACGAGCAGTACTTC. It encodes CASSIRLAPYEQYF.

The chain is built from TRBV25-1 and TRBJ2-7, with 7 bases aligning to TRBD1. CDR1 MGHDK and CDR2 SYGVNS come from the germline V gene. J lost 1 base, V lost 3 bases, and 3 bases had no gene match. The CDR3 length is 14 residues. The CDR3 DNA sequence: TGTGCCAGCAGTGAGAAGGGACAGTCCTACGAGCAGTACTTC. Translating it yields CASSEKGQSYEQYF.

The chain uses TRBV5-7 and TRBJ2-7; 8 bases line up with TRBD2. TRBV5-7 is annotated as an ORF whose role is uncertain. The trim removed 2 bases at V and 1 base at J, leaving 2 bases unmatched. This CDR3 is 14 amino acids long. This CDR3 reads CASSFSGGSYEQYF. For the CDR3, the DNA is TGTGCCAGCAGCTTCTCGGGGGGGTCCTACGAGCAGTACTTC.

The rearrangement uses TRBV6-6 and TRBJ1-3; 7 bases map to TRBD1. CDR3 size: 18 residues. After removal of 5 bases from V and 4 bases from J, the junction contained 17 bases not matched to a gene. Germline V gives CDR1 MNHNY, CDR2 SVGAGI (reference sequence). This chain's CDR3 is CASSRRVVRQGGGNTIYF. The CDR3, as DNA: TGTGCCAGCAGTCGAAGGGTAGTGAGACAGGGAGGAGGAAACACCATATATTTT.

In DNA, the CDR3 is TGTGCCAGCAGTCTTTCGGGGGTTAACTATGGCTACACCTTC. It is translated as CASSLSGVNYGYTF. This chain joins TRBV5-6 and TRBJ1-2; D is possibly TRBD1 (5 bases). Germline V lookup: CDR1 SGHDT, CDR2 YYEEEE. Trimming cost V 5 bases and J 1 base, with 12 bases left between them. The CDR3 loop spans 14 amino acids.